This passage covers 28 T cell receptor beta chains from one sample sequenced in a study of spatial heterogeneity in lung cancer. Study-level results: Tracking of tumor mutation counts was seen in expanded intratumoral alpha and beta TCR counts.

Antigen specificity for these receptors is unknown. The time point: sample taken at primary tumor resection. TCRdb analysed the 5' RACE reads with MiXCR anew, one entry per CDR3 protein. The table shows some 7,000 distinct CDR3 sequences, with around 13% occurring only once. The sequences come from lung tumor tissue, collected at surgery. The source of these receptors is a male donor with early-stage non-small cell lung cancer.

The table lists this clonotype with many counts. The library was designed around alpha chains, so this beta chain is a stray read whose abundance carries little weight. The CDR3, as DNA: TGCAGTGCTAGAGGAGGGGGGCAGGGGGCCCACTTAGATACGCAGTATTTT. It yields the protein CSARGGGQGAHLDTQYF. The chain joins TRBV20-1 to TRBJ2-3; 8 positions match TRBD1. The CDR3 runs 17 residues. Germline V gene data show CDR1 as DFQATT and CDR2 as SNEGSKA (reference sequence). After removal of 1 base from V and 5 bases from J, the junction contained 14 bases not matched to a gene.

Relative to its sample, this clonotype is medium-sized. This beta chain slipped into a library made for alpha chains as a stray read, so its size is not meaningful. The chain has TRBV28 and TRBJ2-2; D is ambiguous. V shed 2 bases and J shed 4 bases, with 14 bases lying between them. Germline CDR1 is MDHEN and CDR2 is SYDVKM. CDR3 size: 16 residues. As DNA, the CDR3 is TGTGCCAGCAGTTTAACGTTGCCTTCGGGCACCGGGGAGCTGTTTTTT. Translation gives CASSLTLPSGTGELFF.

This clonotype was observed many times. This beta chain appears as a stray read in a library generated for alpha chains; its size is not informative. The CDR3: CASSTTPGWGSGANVLTF. As DNA, the CDR3 is TGTGCCAGCAGCACAACCCCGGGGTGGGGCTCTGGGGCCAACGTCCTGACTTTC. The chain employs TRBV12-3 or TRBV12-4 and TRBJ2-6; perhaps TRBD2 as D (5 bases). This CDR3 comprises 18 residues. Trimming pared 6 bases from V and 0 bases from J, leaving 18 bases between.

This clonotype was observed many times. The library was designed around alpha chains, so this beta chain is a stray read whose abundance carries little weight. The chain has TRBV9 and TRBJ2-3; D is perhaps TRBD1 (5 bases). The length of the CDR3 is 16 residues. Per germline, CDR1 SGDLS and CDR2 YYNGEE. The V end was cut by 0 bases, the J end by 5 bases, with 16 bases between. The CDR3 loop reads CASSVGVPGYLDTQYF. As DNA, the CDR3 is TGTGCCAGCAGCGTAGGGGTCCCAGGGTACTTAGATACGCAGTATTTT.

In this sample, this clonotype is large. The size of this beta chain means little, since it is a stray read in a library made for alpha chains. This rearrangement joins TRBV10-3 to TRBJ1-1; no definite D call. The CDR3 runs to 13 residues. Trimming removed 9 bases at V and 1 base at J, with 12 bases between. Germline CDR1 ENHRY, CDR2 SYGVKD. CDR3 in amino acids: CAIAGLWNTEAFF. CDR3 bases: TGTGCCATTGCTGGGCTCTGGAACACTGAAGCTTTCTTT.

Within the sample, this clonotype is medium-sized (0.01 to 0.1%). Because the library targeted alpha chains, this beta chain is an off-target read whose size means little. This chain joins TRBV24-1 and TRBJ2-3; D is undetermined. The CDR3 is made up of 12 amino acids. V gave up 8 bases and J gave up 4 bases, with 9 bases separating them. Germline CDR1 and CDR2: KGHDR and SFDVKD. CDR3 sequence (DNA): TGTGCCACCAACAGCCCTTCAGATACGCAGTATTTT. This encodes CATNSPSDTQYF.

This clonotype appeared many times. This beta chain represents an off-target read in a library built for alpha chains; its size is of limited meaning. The chain is built from TRBV10-3 and TRBJ2-1; D gene uncertain. V dropped 4 bases and J dropped 5 bases, with 6 bases sitting between them. The CDR3 has 12 residues. The germline CDR1 and CDR2 sequences are ENHRY and SYGVKD. DNA for the CDR3: TGTGCCATCAGTGCATTAAACAATGAGCAGTTCTTC. Translated: CAISALNNEQFF.

There are many counts of this clonotype. This beta chain lies outside the target of a library built for alpha chains; its clone size means little. The chain couples TRBV29-1 to TRBJ2-1, with a possible D match to TRBD2 (6 bases). The CDR3 has 13 residues. The V gene lost 4 bases and the J gene lost 9 bases, with 16 bases spanning the gap. Germline CDR1 is SQVTM and CDR2 is ANQGSEA. CDR3 nucleotide sequence: TGCAGCGTTGCCCCCACTAGCATCAGTGAGCAGTTCTTC. Translated: CSVAPTSISEQFF.

This clonotype ranks as medium-sized (0.01 to 0.1%). This beta chain turned up in a library designed for alpha chains; as an off-target read, its abundance says little. The chain links TRBV30 to TRBJ1-1; TRBD1 aligns across 11 bases. J gave up 5 bases and V 2 bases, and 4 bases lay outside the gene matches. Germline loops: CDR1 GTSNPN, CDR2 SVGIG (reference sequence). The CDR3 totals 14 residues. The CDR3: CAWSRTGGETEAFF. In DNA form, the CDR3 reads TGTGCCTGGAGTCGGACAGGGGGCGAAACTGAAGCTTTCTTT.

This clonotype was detected many times. This beta chain is a stray read from a library made for alpha chains; its abundance is not meaningful. J is TRBJ2-3 and V is TRBV20-1; 11 nucleotides match TRBD2. Germline-derived CDR1 and CDR2 are DFQATT and SNEGSKA (reference sequence). CDR3 length: 20 residues. Germline trimming cut 3 bases from V and 4 bases from J; bases unmatched to any gene: 21. The CDR3 spells CSASLQITSGSWQSADTQYF. DNA of the CDR3: TGCAGTGCTAGCCTTCAGATAACTAGCGGGAGTTGGCAGTCAGCAGATACGCAGTATTTT.

This clonotype was seen repeatedly, ten times or more. This beta chain came through as a stray read in a library set up for alpha chains, and its size says little. This rearrangement joins TRBV20-1 to TRBJ2-1; maybe TRBD2 (5 bases). Germline V gene sequence: CDR1 DFQATT, CDR2 SNEGSKA (reference sequence). Between the trimmed V and J ends, which lost 0 bases and 2 bases, there was a span of 8 bases. This CDR3 has 14 residues. The CDR3 sequence is CSARDAGTYNEQFF. Written as DNA, the CDR3 is TGCAGTGCTAGAGATGCGGGTACCTACAATGAGCAGTTCTTC.

This clonotype was recorded many times. Because the library targeted alpha chains, this beta chain is an off-target read whose size means little. The rearrangement links TRBV6-5 to TRBJ2-2; possibly TRBD1 for D (5 bases). V was trimmed by 0 bases and J by 5 bases, leaving 7 bases between them. The CDR3 sequence is 14 residues long. CDR1 is MNHEY and CDR2 is SVGAGI in the germline V gene. CDR3 in amino acids: CASSYSRVTGELFF. As DNA, the CDR3 is TGTGCCAGCAGTTACTCCAGGGTTACCGGGGAGCTGTTTTTT.

This clonotype has just a few counts. This beta chain is an unintended read in a library built for alpha chains; its size means little. The chain employs TRBV7-6 and TRBJ2-2, with unresolved D. The length of the CDR3 is 14 residues. CDR1 and CDR2 from the germline V gene are SGHVS and FNYEAQ. Trimming took off 8 bases at V and 3 bases at J, with 13 bases between the two ends. This CDR3 reads CASRRTTDTGELFF. As DNA, the CDR3 is TGTGCCAGCCGCCGGACGACGGACACCGGGGAGCTGTTTTTT.

This clonotype was seen repeatedly, ten times or more. This beta chain is a stray read from a library made for alpha chains; its abundance is not meaningful. This rearrangement joins TRBV18 to TRBJ1-1, with 7 bases fitting TRBD1. The CDR3 consists of 16 residues. The ends lost 3 bases at V and 4 bases at J; junction bases unmatched: 11. Per the germline V gene, CDR1 is KGHSH and CDR2 is LQKENI. The CDR3 coding sequence is TGTGCCAGCTCACCTTCGGCAGGGGGAATAGGCACTGAAGCTTTCTTT. Translated, it gives CASSPSAGGIGTEAFF.

In its sample, this clonotype is medium-sized. For a library built for alpha chains, this beta chain is a stray read; little rests on its size. The chain combines TRBV20-1 with TRBJ2-3; no reliable D call. The CDR3 extends over 13 amino acids. In germline, CDR1 is DFQATT, CDR2 SNEGSKA (reference sequence). The V and J ends lost 2 bases and 5 bases respectively, with 11 bases between them. Here the CDR3 reads CSARPNWGDTQYF. Here the CDR3 DNA reads TGCAGTGCTAGACCAAACTGGGGAGATACGCAGTATTTT.

By frequency in the sample, this clonotype is medium-sized. In a library made to pick up alpha chains, this beta chain is a stray read with a size that means little. The chain combines TRBV12-3 or TRBV12-4 with TRBJ1-2; possible D gene TRBD1, 5 bases. The V and J ends lost 4 bases and 3 bases respectively, with 9 bases between them. CDR3 length: 13 amino acids. The CDR3 nucleotides are TGTGCCAGCAGTTCCTCGACAGACTATGGCTACACCTTC. Its protein product is CASSSSTDYGYTF.

This clonotype was observed at least ten times. This beta chain is off target for a library built for alpha chains, so its abundance means little. The V and J genes are TRBV3-1 and TRBJ1-4; D ambiguous. The length of the CDR3 is 15 residues. Germline assignment: CDR1 LGHDT and CDR2 YNNKEL (reference sequence). The V gene lost 3 bases and the J gene lost 4 bases, with 12 bases spanning the gap. The CDR3 protein is CASSQPSRFNEKLFF. The CDR3 DNA sequence: TGTGCCAGCAGCCAGCCCTCCCGCTTTAATGAAAAACTGTTTTTT.

A note on this clonotype: The junction and the germline gene differ at one end; a read error may be behind it. For a library built for alpha chains, this beta chain is a stray read; little rests on its size. Written as DNA, the CDR3 is TGTACCAGCTCACCTCCTGGACAGGCGCTGACGAGGGAGCTGTTTTTT. As protein: CTSSPPGQALTRELFF. The chain joins TRBV18 to TRBJ2-2; TRBD1 matches 7 bases. Germline CDR1 and CDR2: KGHSH and LQKENI. The length of the CDR3 is 16 residues. The full variable domain, rest sourced from reference TRBV18 and TRBJ2-2, is NAGVMQNPRHLVRRRGQEARLRCSPMKGHSHVYWYRQLPEEGLKFMVYLQKENIIDESGMPKERFSAEFPKEGPSILRIQQVVRGDSAAYFCTSSPPGQALTRELFFGEGSRLTVL.

On this clonotype: For a library built for alpha chains, this beta chain is a stray read; little rests on its size. The rearrangement joins TRBV20-1 to TRBJ2-2; D call uncertain. CDR1 and CDR2 (germline): DFQATT, SNEGSKA (reference sequence). V was cut by 2 bases and J by 1 base, with 11 bases left in between. The CDR3 length is 15 residues. CDR3 region: CSARSRSGNTGELFF. In DNA, the CDR3 is TGCAGTGCTAGATCCCGCAGTGGGAACACCGGGGAGCTGTTTTTT.

Comment on this clonotype: This beta chain represents an off-target read in a library built for alpha chains; its size is of limited meaning. This sequence joins TRBV9 and TRBJ2-2; D is uncertain. This CDR3 is 12 amino acids long. The germline CDR1 and CDR2 sequences are SGDLS and YYNGEE. The germline V and J ends were trimmed by 4 bases and 5 bases, with 6 bases remaining between them. The CDR3 is CASSPPTGELFF. The CDR3 bases are TGTGCCAGCAGCCCCCCGACCGGGGAGCTGTTTTTT.

In this sample, this clonotype is medium-sized. Since it is a stray read in a library aimed at alpha chains, this beta chain has a size that is not meaningful. The genes are TRBV7-2 and TRBJ2-3; no clear D. CDR3 length: 13 residues. V gave up 4 bases and J gave up 4 bases, with 9 bases separating them. Germline V gene lookup returns CDR1 SGHTA and CDR2 FQGNSA. CDR3 in DNA: TGTGCCAGCAGCTGGACGGAAGCAGATACGCAGTATTTT. Translating gives CASSWTEADTQYF.

This clonotype was seen many times. This beta chain is an off-target read within a library intended for alpha chains, so its frequency means little. The V gene is TRBV7-3, the J gene TRBJ2-1; no clear D gene. The germline gives CDR1 SGHTA, CDR2 FQGTGA. The CDR3 is 13 amino acids. The V end lost 8 bases, the J end lost 4 bases, and 12 bases lay between the germline ends. CDR3 DNA sequence: TGTGCCAGCGGAACAGAAGTTTACAATGAGCAGTTCTTC. Translating it yields CASGTEVYNEQFF.

This clonotype is large in the sample. This beta chain is an off-target read within a library intended for alpha chains, so its frequency means little. The rearrangement joins TRBV4-1 to TRBJ2-1; 9 bases map to TRBD2. From germline, CDR1 is MGHRA and CDR2 YSYEKL. V shed 0 bases, J shed 4 bases, and the junction held 10 bases outside the gene matches. This CDR3 has 18 amino acids. This CDR3 reads CASSQDRPLAGAYNEQFF. CDR3 nucleotides: TGCGCCAGCAGCCAAGATAGACCCTTAGCGGGAGCTTACAATGAGCAGTTCTTC.

In its sample, this clonotype is medium-sized (0.01 to 0.1%). This beta chain appears as a stray read in a library generated for alpha chains; its size is not informative. The J gene is TRBJ1-2, the V gene TRBV20-1, with D perhaps matching TRBD1 (6 bases). CDR1 and CDR2 from the germline V gene are DFQATT and SNEGSKA (reference sequence). Trimming pared 2 bases from V and 0 bases from J, leaving 10 bases between. The CDR3 consists of 14 residues. The CDR3 coding sequence is TGCAGTGCTAGAACCGGGACATCTAACTATGGCTACACCTTC. This translates into CSARTGTSNYGYTF.

In its sample, this clonotype was seen many times. Since the library was made to target alpha chains, this beta chain is a stray read and its abundance is not meaningful. The rearrangement joins TRBV20-1 to TRBJ2-3, with D possibly matching TRBD2 (5 bases). CDR3 size: 12 residues. Germline values: CDR1 DFQATT, CDR2 SNEGSKA (reference sequence). V was pared by 3 bases and J by 1 base, with 5 bases between. The CDR3 region has the DNA TGCAGTGCTAGCGGGGGCACAGATACGCAGTATTTT. Its protein is CSASGGTDTQYF.

As concerns this clonotype: This beta chain is an off-target read within a library intended for alpha chains, so its frequency means little. The CDR3 nucleotides read TGTGCCAGTAGTCTGGGGACACGCGGTGGCTATGGCTACACCTTC. Its protein is CASSLGTRGGYGYTF. The chain is built from TRBV19 and TRBJ1-2; tentative D call: TRBD1 (6 bases). CDR1 LNHDA and CDR2 SQIVND come from the germline V gene (reference sequence). Trimming pared 5 bases from V and 4 bases from J, leaving 17 bases between. There are 15 residues in the CDR3.

The table lists this clonotype with many counts. The size of this beta chain means little, since it is a stray read in a library made for alpha chains. The rearrangement uses TRBV6-1 and TRBJ1-5; 7 bases fit TRBD1. CDR1 is MNHNS and CDR2 is SASEGT in the germline V gene. The V gene end was trimmed by 4 bases and the J gene end by 4 bases; junction bases not matched to a gene: 7. CDR3 size: 15 residues. The CDR3 DNA sequence: TGTGCCAGCAGTGTGGGCAGGGGGTCGAATCAGCCCCAGCATTTT. Translating it yields CASSVGRGSNQPQHF.

Regarding this clonotype: For a library built for alpha chains, this beta chain is a stray read; little rests on its size. The chain has TRBV20-1 and TRBJ1-1; the D is unclear. The CDR3 runs 14 residues. V was shortened by 0 bases and J by 4 bases, with 12 bases between the two germline ends. Germline V gene data show CDR1 as DFQATT and CDR2 as SNEGSKA (reference sequence). The DNA of the CDR3 is TGCAGTGCTAGAGATAGCAGGCGGAGCACTGAAGCTTTCTTT. Translation gives CSARDSRRSTEAFF.